The clone carrying this T cell receptor beta chain is a singleton in its sample. The method was immunoSEQ multiplex PCR; TCRdb's version includes in-frame clones alone and lacks a portion of them. Among nearly 80,000 clones listed, 80% were seen once. This record comes from a study of T cell responses to AZD1222 COVID-19 vaccine. This CDR3 has 11 amino acids. Germline V CDR1 and CDR2: LNHDA, SQIVND (reference sequence). Trimming removed 4 bases at V and 5 bases at J, with 0 bases between. The gene calls are TRBV19 and TRBJ1-6; no reliable D call. This receptor was obtained from an adult in good health. Specimen: peripheral blood, collected on day 0 of AZD1222 vaccination. CDR3 DNA sequence: TGTGCCAGTAGTAATAATTCACCCCTCCACTTT. It translates to CASSNNSPLHF.